This entry lists 24 T cell receptor beta chains sequenced from one sample in a study of vaccination and CD4 T cells after COVID-19. The treatment here: roughly 10-day PBMC culture with coronavirus spike peptide pools or control peptides (ViraFEST assay). No cognate antigen is known for these TCRs. Sequencing of DNA taken from cultured CD4+ T cells relied on the Oncomine TCR Beta short-read assay. TCRdb re-called the PCR reads with MiXCR, one entry per CDR3 protein. This sample has thousands of distinct CDR3 sequences, with 37% found just once. The source material was CD4+ T cells from blood, cultured in vitro. Receptors originate from a human donor who had recovered from COVID-19.

This clonotype was seen a few times. V is TRBV5-3 and J is TRBJ1-6; perhaps TRBD1 as D (5 bases). TRBV5-3 is an ORF for which the function is uncertain. The V and J ends lost 4 bases and 7 bases respectively, with 15 bases between them. The CDR3 spans 15 residues. The CDR3 loop reads CARSLLEGRNSPLHF. The CDR3 nucleotides read TGTGCCAGAAGCCTCCTGGAGGGGCGAAATTCACCCCTCCACTTT.

V is TRBV20-1 and J is TRBJ2-7; TRBD2 aligns across 9 bases. J was trimmed by 4 bases and V by 3 bases; bases with no gene match: 4. The CDR3 consists of 13 residues. Germline V lookup: CDR1 DFQATT, CDR2 SNEGSKA (reference sequence). The CDR3 nucleotides read TGCAGTGCTAGCAGACTAGCGGCGTACGAGCAGTACTTC. Translated, it gives CSASRLAAYEQYF.

The V call is TRBV7-2, the J call TRBJ2-5; D might be TRBD1 (5 bases). This CDR3 region has 16 residues. The V gene's germline CDR1 is SGHTA and CDR2 FQGNSA. V lost 5 bases, J lost 5 bases, and 21 bases lay in between. CDR3 loop: CASSRPSLAGRETQYF. The CDR3 DNA follows: TGTGCCAGCAGCCGGCCCTCCCTGGCAGGGCGGGAGACCCAGTACTTC.

This rearrangement joins TRBV7-9 to TRBJ2-2; 14 bases are a match to TRBD2. After removal of 5 bases from V and 4 bases from J, the junction contained 6 bases not matched to a gene. The germline CDR1 and CDR2 sequences are SEHNR and FQNEAQ (reference sequence). The CDR3 length is 17 residues. The CDR3 loop reads CASSATSGGAGTGELFF. DNA of the CDR3: TGTGCCAGCAGCGCGACTAGCGGGGGGGCAGGCACCGGGGAGCTGTTTTTT.

This clonotype is large by share. The CDR3 DNA sequence: TGCAGTGCTATGTCCGGGACAGGCAGCACAGATACGCAGTATTTT. Protein sequence: CSAMSGTGSTDTQYF. V and J are TRBV20-1 and TRBJ2-3, with TRBD1 matching 8 bases. The CDR3 has 15 amino acids. Germline V lookup: CDR1 DFQATT, CDR2 SNEGSKA (reference sequence). V lost 4 bases, J lost 0 bases, and 6 bases stayed unmatched.

The rearrangement uses TRBV6-5 and TRBJ1-1; D is uncertain. Germline CDR1 reads MNHEY; CDR2 reads SVGAGI. The CDR3 extends over 13 amino acids. Trimming cost V 2 bases and J 7 bases, with 11 bases left between them. In nucleotides, the CDR3 is TGTGCCAGCAGTTACACCACGCAAGGTGAAGCTTTCTTT. Its protein product is CASSYTTQGEAFF.

This clonotype was seen a few times. The V gene is TRBV20-1, the J gene TRBJ1-1; 8 bases match TRBD1. CDR1 and CDR2 (germline): DFQATT, SNEGSKA (reference sequence). With V trimmed by 6 bases and J by 4 bases, 7 bases remained unmatched. The CDR3 consists of 13 residues. The CDR3 DNA follows: TGCAGTGCCGGACAGGGAGGGAGCACTGAAGCTTTCTTT. This gives the protein CSAGQGGSTEAFF.

This sequence joins TRBV5-1 and TRBJ1-2, with TRBD1 matching over 7 bases. The V segment lost 0 bases and the J segment 7 bases; nucleotides outside the gene matches: 9. CDR3 length: 15 amino acids. The V gene's germline CDR1 is SGHRS and CDR2 YFSETQ. The DNA for the CDR3 is TGCGCCAGCAGCTTGGGCGACAGGGCGGGGGCTGGCTACACCTTC. Protein: CASSLGDRAGAGYTF.

This clonotype was detected only a few times. J is TRBJ1-1 and V is TRBV4-2; D uncertain. This CDR3 comprises 18 residues. The V gene's germline CDR1 is LGHNA and CDR2 YNFKEQ. The V end was cut by 3 bases, the J end by 0 bases, with 20 bases between. CDR3 sequence (DNA): TGTGCCAGCAGCCAGAAAGGCCTCTTAGGCAACTTGAACACTGAAGCTTTCTTT. Its translation is CASSQKGLLGNLNTEAFF.

This clonotype has more than one count but fewer than ten. The chain joins TRBV20-1 to TRBJ2-3; D gene unclear. With 6 bases removed from V and 1 base from J, the gap between germline ends came to 8 bases. Germline V gene data show CDR1 as DFQATT and CDR2 as SNEGSKA (reference sequence). The CDR3 has 12 amino acids. CDR3: CSAPPGTDTQYF. The DNA of the CDR3 is TGCAGTGCCCCCCCCGGCACAGATACGCAGTATTTT.

This clonotype was found a few times. The J gene is TRBJ2-1, the V gene TRBV10-3, with D maybe TRBD2 (6 bases). V dropped 9 bases and J dropped 5 bases, with 17 bases sitting between them. Germline lookup yields CDR1 ENHRY and CDR2 SYGVKD. The length of the CDR3 is 14 residues. In DNA, the CDR3 is TGTGCCATTTCAGACGGCCCGGGGGACAATGAGCAGTTCTTC. It encodes CAISDGPGDNEQFF.

This clonotype was seen more than once but under ten times. The V gene is TRBV10-3, the J gene TRBJ2-5; D ambiguous. Germline CDR1 ENHRY, CDR2 SYGVKD. The CDR3 is 14 amino acids. The V end was cut by 3 bases, the J end by 0 bases, with 8 bases between. The CDR3 sequence is CAISDSRNQETQYF. The CDR3 coding sequence is TGTGCCATCAGTGATTCTAGGAACCAAGAGACCCAGTACTTC.

The V and J genes are TRBV20-1 and TRBJ1-4, with D tentatively TRBD1 (6 bases). V lost 6 bases, J lost 0 bases, and 14 bases lay in between. Germline V CDR1 and CDR2: DFQATT, SNEGSKA (reference sequence). This CDR3 comprises 15 residues. CDR3 DNA sequence: TGCAGTGCAACGAGGGGGGGCCCAACTAATGAAAAACTGTTTTTT. The encoded protein is CSATRGGPTNEKLFF.

The chain carries TRBV6-5 and TRBJ2-7; possibly TRBD2 for D (6 bases). V lost 8 bases and J lost 3, with 17 bases in between. The germline V gene encodes CDR1 MNHEY and CDR2 SVGAGI. This CDR3 region has 14 residues. This CDR3 is CASQLSRGNYEQYF. CDR3 nucleotide sequence: TGTGCCAGCCAGTTAAGTCGGGGGAACTACGAGCAGTACTTC.

The chain uses TRBV20-1 and TRBJ1-1; TRBD1 is a possible D gene (5 bases). This CDR3 spans 14 amino acids. Germline V gives CDR1 DFQATT, CDR2 SNEGSKA (reference sequence). The V gene lost 2 bases and the J gene lost 4 bases, with 14 bases spanning the gap. This CDR3 is CSARLRAGPTEAFF. Here the CDR3 DNA reads TGCAGTGCTAGACTCAGGGCGGGCCCCACTGAAGCTTTCTTT.

The chain joins TRBV7-6 to TRBJ1-1, with D possibly matching TRBD1 (5 bases). Trimming left V 0 bases short and J 6 bases short, with 14 bases between. The CDR3 is 15 amino acids. Germline lookup yields CDR1 SGHVS and CDR2 FNYEAQ. The CDR3 DNA sequence: TGTGCCAGCAGCTTAGCTGGGACGGGGTCCGCTGAAGCTTTCTTT. Its protein is CASSLAGTGSAEAFF. The complete variable domain, with remaining parts taken from reference TRBV7-6 and TRBJ1-1, reads GAGVSQSPRYKVTKRGQDVALRCDPISGHVSLYWYRQALGQGPEFLTYFNYEAQQDKSGLPNDRFSAERPEGSISTLTIQRTEQRDSAMYRCASSLAGTGSAEAFFGQGTRLTVV.

This clonotype showed up just a few times. V and J are TRBV19 and TRBJ1-4; tentative D call: TRBD1 (5 bases). CDR1 and CDR2 (germline): LNHDA, SQIVND (reference sequence). Trimming stripped 6 bases from V and 4 bases from J, with 12 bases between. This CDR3 is built from 14 residues. CDR3 DNA: TGTGCCAGTAGACGACCGGGGGGTAATGAAAAACTGTTTTTT. Translation: CASRRPGGNEKLFF. Complete variable domain (other parts from reference TRBV19 and TRBJ1-4): DGGITQSPKYLFRKEGQNVTLSCEQNLNHDAMYWYRQDPGQGLRLIYYSQIVNDFQKGDIAEGYSVSREKKESFPLTVTSAQKNPTAFYLCASRRPGGNEKLFFGSGTQLSVL.

The rearrangement uses TRBV6-1 and TRBJ2-5; a weak D match, TRBD1 (6 bases). The CDR3 has 14 residues. Germline CDR1 MNHNS, CDR2 SASEGT. V shed 4 bases and J shed 0 bases, with 9 bases lying between them. CDR3 sequence: CASSGTEYQETQYF. DNA of the CDR3: TGTGCCAGCAGTGGGACAGAGTACCAAGAGACCCAGTACTTC.

This clonotype has more than one count but fewer than ten. The genes are TRBV19 and TRBJ2-2; D unclear. This CDR3 is 15 amino acids long. V lost 4 bases to trimming and J lost 0 bases, with 9 bases between them. The germline gives CDR1 LNHDA, CDR2 SQIVND (reference sequence). The CDR3 spells CASSNAATNTGELFF. The CDR3, as DNA: TGTGCCAGTAGTAATGCGGCCACGAACACCGGGGAGCTGTTTTTT.

In this sample, this clonotype turned up a few times. The chain employs TRBV12-3 or TRBV12-4 and TRBJ2-1; the D gene could be TRBD1 or TRBD2 (5 bases each). The CDR3 is made up of 13 amino acids. V lost 1 base to trimming and J lost 15 bases, with 16 bases between them. This chain's CDR3 is CASSLEWGTFRFF. In DNA, the CDR3 is TGTGCCAGCAGTTTAGAGTGGGGGACCTTTCGGTTCTTC.

This clonotype was seen a few times. The V gene is TRBV25-1, the J gene TRBJ2-5; no clear D gene. In germline, CDR1 is MGHDK, CDR2 SYGVNS. The CDR3 runs 13 residues. V lost 3 bases and J lost 10, with 15 bases in between. CDR3 coding DNA: TGTGCCAGCAGTGAGCCGGGCGAGAGGAACCAGTACTTC. Its protein is CASSEPGERNQYF. Filled out from reference TRBV25-1 and TRBJ2-5, the complete variable domain reads EADIYQTPRYLVIGTGKKITLECSQTMGHDKMYWYQQDPGMELHLIHYSYGVNSTEKGDLSSESTVSRIRTEHFPLTLESARPSHTSQYLCASSEPGERNQYFGPGTRLLVL.

The V gene is TRBV20-1, the J gene TRBJ2-1; 11 nucleotides agree with TRBD2. CDR1 is DFQATT and CDR2 is SNEGSKA in the germline V gene (reference sequence). Trimming cost V 6 bases and J 7 bases; bases outside gene matches: 8. This CDR3 spans 14 amino acids. DNA for the CDR3: TGCAGTGCGCCGACTAGCGGGGCCTTAAATGAGCAGTTCTTC. Encoded protein: CSAPTSGALNEQFF.

V is TRBV20-1 and J is TRBJ2-1; no clear D gene. Germline assignment: CDR1 DFQATT and CDR2 SNEGSKA (reference sequence). V gave up 8 bases and J gave up 8 bases, with 25 bases separating them. The CDR3 consists of 15 residues. In DNA form, the CDR3 reads TGCAGTCATCAGATCGGACGAGGCCCCTGGTATGAGCAGTTCTTC. Amino acids: CSHQIGRGPWYEQFF.

The genes are TRBV30 and TRBJ2-7; D call uncertain. The germline gives CDR1 GTSNPN, CDR2 SVGIG (reference sequence). V lost 1 base to trimming and J lost 0 bases, with 7 bases between them. The CDR3 sequence is 13 residues long. CDR3 in amino acids: CAWSDGSSYEQYF. Here the CDR3 DNA reads TGTGCCTGGAGTGACGGATCCTCCTACGAGCAGTACTTC.